The 10 T cell receptor beta chains reported below all come from one sample, sequenced in a study of shared clonotypes between healthy human individuals. Positive CCR7 selection of CD45RO-negative cells yielded the naive CD8 cells, and terminally differentiated effector memory CD45RA+ cells were excluded. Clones were sequenced by immunoSEQ multiplex PCR, and TCRdb holds only the in-frame ones, with some missing. Of approximately 1.9 million clones detected, over 85% appear once; the ten largest clones hold approximately 1.6%. Sequenced input: naive CD8+ T cells from PBMCs. These receptors were obtained from a man younger than 30 in good health. Some clones in this sample may be carry-over from other donors' samples.

The chain couples TRBV11-2 to TRBJ2-1, with TRBD2 as a possible D gene (6 bases). Trimming left V 5 bases short and J 8 bases short, with 25 bases between. The CDR3 runs to 17 residues. Germline V gives CDR1 SGHAT, CDR2 FQNNGV. CDR3 sequence (DNA): TGTGCCAGCAGCGCGAGAACTAATAGCGGCAAATCCCATGAGCAGTTCTTC. As protein: CASSARTNSGKSHEQFF.

This clone was counted a single time. The chain links TRBV13 to TRBJ2-7, with D possibly being TRBD1 (6 bases). V lost 5 bases and J 3 bases, leaving 23 bases between the germline ends. Germline loops: CDR1 PRHDT, CDR2 FYEKMQ (reference sequence). The CDR3 covers 17 residues. The CDR3 loop is CASSPRGGVGPLYEQYF. For the CDR3, the DNA is TGTGCCAGCAGCCCAAGAGGGGGTGTCGGCCCGCTCTACGAGCAGTACTTC. The variable domain in full, with the rest retrieved from reference TRBV13 and TRBJ2-7, is AAGVIQSPRHLIKEKRETATLKCYPIPRHDTVYWYQQGPGQDPQFLISFYEKMQSDKGSIPDRFSAQQFSDYHSELNMSSLELGDSALYFCASSPRGGVGPLYEQYFGPGTRLTVT.

The V and J genes are TRBV28 and TRBJ2-7, with TRBD1 as a possible D gene (5 bases). This CDR3 has 14 amino acids. CDR1 and CDR2 (germline): MDHEN, SYDVKM. Trimming removed 6 bases from V and 5 bases from J, with 17 bases in between. CDR3 DNA: TGTGCCAGCAGCCTCAGGGAATGGCCTGACGAGCAGTACTTC. Protein sequence: CASSLREWPDEQYF.

This clone was seen a handful of times. The chain recombines TRBV18 with TRBJ1-5, with no clear D. The CDR3 runs 15 residues. The V and J ends lost 3 bases and 2 bases respectively, with 11 bases between them. Germline CDR1 and CDR2: KGHSH and LQKENI. The CDR3 region is CASSPFRDGNQPQHF. The CDR3 DNA sequence: TGTGCCAGCTCACCTTTCCGGGATGGCAATCAGCCCCAGCATTTT.

The chain is built from TRBV2 and TRBJ2-5, with 11 bases fitting TRBD1. V shed 4 bases and J 1 base; nucleotides not matched to a gene: 5. This CDR3 is built from 16 residues. In germline, CDR1 is SNHLY, CDR2 FYNNEI. The CDR3 region is CASSVGTGGFQETQYF. CDR3 nucleotides: TGTGCCAGCAGTGTCGGGACAGGGGGATTCCAAGAGACCCAGTACTTC.

V gene TRBV27 combines with J gene TRBJ1-2; 8 bases line up with TRBD1. The CDR3 has 17 residues. Germline CDR1 and CDR2: MNHEY and SMNVEV (reference sequence). V trimming: 5 bases; J trimming: 2 bases; junction bases outside the gene matches: 13. CDR3: CASSDFPVNRGNYGYTF. In DNA, the CDR3 is TGTGCCAGCAGTGATTTTCCCGTTAACAGGGGGAACTATGGCTACACCTTC.

This rearrangement joins TRBV7-9 to TRBJ2-7; 9 bases align to TRBD2. Germline lookup yields CDR1 SEHNR and CDR2 FQNEAQ (reference sequence). V lost 5 bases and J lost 2; bases outside the gene matches: 7. The CDR3 length is 15 residues. CDR3 amino acids: CASSPMTSGTYEQYF. The CDR3 DNA is TGTGCCAGCAGCCCTATGACTAGCGGTACCTACGAGCAGTACTTC.

V is TRBV18 and J is TRBJ1-1; the D gene is possibly TRBD1 (6 bases). CDR3 length: 18 residues. Looked up from germline, CDR1 is KGHSH and CDR2 is LQKENI. V lost 1 base, J lost 4 bases, and 22 bases lay in between. CDR3 region: CASSPLARTDGMATEAFF. The CDR3 DNA sequence: TGTGCCAGCTCACCACTGGCAAGGACAGACGGAATGGCCACTGAAGCTTTCTTT.

The chain carries TRBV29-1 and TRBJ2-2; a weak D match, TRBD2 (6 bases). The CDR3 has 13 residues. Per the germline V gene, CDR1 is SQVTM and CDR2 is ANQGSEA. V was trimmed by 7 bases and J by 0 bases, leaving 9 bases between them. The CDR3 region has the DNA TGCAGCGAACGGGACTCGAACACCGGGGAGCTGTTTTTT. Translated: CSERDSNTGELFF.

This chain joins TRBV19 and TRBJ2-2; no definite D call. The V gene's germline CDR1 is LNHDA and CDR2 SQIVND (reference sequence). Trimming pared 3 bases from V and 4 bases from J, leaving 12 bases between. The CDR3 length is 15 residues. The CDR3 DNA reads as TGTGCCAGTAGTATTGCCCGGTCGAGCACCGGGGAGCTGTTTTTT. Translated, it gives CASSIARSSTGELFF.